This T cell receptor beta chain comes out of a study of blood T cell repertoires in COVID-19. Study background: PBMCs, B-cell-depleted T cells, or T cells were the source of the cDNA or gDNA that made up the material.

Per the original data handling: Nucleated cell counts were estimated from reference gene primer amplification. Only in-frame clones appear in the TCRdb table, and some are missing; sequencing was by immunoSEQ multiplex PCR. V and J calls and clone size follow that table, whereas D and trimming were derived from the DNA. The table includes roughly 150,000 clones, around 81% detected once. Trimming took off 4 bases at V and 5 bases at J, with 17 bases between the two ends. The length of the CDR3 is 15 residues. Germline lookup yields CDR1 SGHVS and CDR2 FQNEAQ. This sequence originates from a man in his 70s with active or convalescent COVID-19. Source material: peripheral blood. The chain is built from TRBV7-8 and TRBJ1-2; D perhaps matches TRBD1 (5 bases). Here the CDR3 reads CASSSQGGTWYGYTF. DNA of the CDR3: TGTGCCAGCAGCTCCCAGGGAGGGACTTGGTATGGCTACACCTTC.